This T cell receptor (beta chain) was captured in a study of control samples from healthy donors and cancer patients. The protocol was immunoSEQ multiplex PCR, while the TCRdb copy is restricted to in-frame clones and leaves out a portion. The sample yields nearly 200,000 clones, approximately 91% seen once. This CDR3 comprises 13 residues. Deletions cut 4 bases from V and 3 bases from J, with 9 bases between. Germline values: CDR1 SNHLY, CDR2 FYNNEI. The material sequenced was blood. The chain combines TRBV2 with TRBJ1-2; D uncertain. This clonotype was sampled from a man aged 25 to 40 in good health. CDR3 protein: CASSAYTYYGYTF. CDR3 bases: TGTGCCAGCAGTGCTTACACTTACTATGGCTACACCTTC.